Presented here are 5 T cell receptor beta chains from one specimen sequenced in a study of neurological immune-mediated disorders. Each CDR3 protein is one row after TCRdb ran MiXCR on the 5' RACE reads. Of some 48,000 distinct CDR3 sequences detected, about 5.8% appear once; the ten largest clones hold roughly 1.4%. Sample: CD4+ T cells from blood. These receptor sequences come from a woman aged 18 to 35 with multiple sclerosis.

The CDR3 region has the DNA TGTGCCAGCAGCGATATAGGGGGACCTAGCACAGATACGCAGTATTTT. Encoded protein: CASSDIGGPSTDTQYF. This chain connects TRBV7-9 to TRBJ2-3, with a possible D match to TRBD1 (6 bases). The germline gives CDR1 SEHNR, CDR2 FQNEAQ (reference sequence). Trimming took 5 bases from V and 0 from J, leaving 15 bases between them. CDR3 length equals 16 residues.

This chain links TRBV12-3 or TRBV12-4 with TRBJ2-3, with 7 bases that match TRBD1. V shed 6 bases, J shed 0 bases, and the junction held 6 bases outside the gene matches. There are 15 residues in the CDR3. The DNA of the CDR3 is TGTGCCAGCAGCCTCGGGACAGCTAGCACAGATACGCAGTATTTT. It codes for CASSLGTASTDTQYF.

This clonotype was seen at least ten times. The V call is TRBV29-1, the J call TRBJ2-5; TRBD1 is a possible D gene (5 bases). The CDR3 is 13 amino acids. The germline CDR1 and CDR2 sequences are SQVTM and ANQGSEA. Deletions cut 4 bases from V and 4 bases from J, with 13 bases between. This CDR3 is CSVATVQGETQYF. CDR3 DNA sequence: TGCAGCGTTGCCACAGTGCAGGGAGAGACCCAGTACTTC.

This clonotype was seen ten or more times. The rearrangement uses TRBV3-1 and TRBJ2-1; possibly TRBD1 for D (5 bases). The CDR3 has 14 amino acids. The germline V and J ends were trimmed by 2 bases and 0 bases, with 5 bases remaining between them. CDR1 LGHDT and CDR2 YNNKEL come from the germline V gene (reference sequence). The CDR3 region is CASSQTGSYNEQFF. In DNA, the CDR3 is TGTGCCAGCAGCCAAACAGGCTCCTACAATGAGCAGTTCTTC.

This clonotype appeared many times. J is TRBJ1-1 and V is TRBV12-3 or TRBV12-4; TRBD1 aligns across 8 bases. This CDR3 comprises 13 residues. V gave up 6 bases and J gave up 6 bases; unmatched junction bases: 6. CDR3 in amino acids: CASSTGGSAEAFF. The CDR3 nucleotides are TGTGCCAGCAGCACAGGGGGGTCCGCTGAAGCTTTCTTT.